This entry describes one T cell receptor (beta chain). Antigen unknown. TCRdb used MiXCR to reprocess the reads, holding one entry per CDR3 protein. The table records about 740,000 distinct CDR3 sequences, around a third of them present only once. The data derive from a study of T cell repertoires in cytomegalovirus infection. Background on the study: The authors used CMV epitopes that were HLA-C-restricted (recently identified) and HLA-B-restricted (well studied). Indicated by public TCR beta signatures were CMV infection and matching HLA type.

Study results and limitations: Individuals carrying CMV plus the relevant HLA were identified by cumulative frequency of public TCR beta families. CMV-specific TCR beta clonotypes restricted by HLA-C were the ones dominating the ex vivo response.

The CDR3 contains 16 residues. From germline, CDR1 is MNHEY and CDR2 SVGEGT. Trimming stripped 4 bases from V and 5 bases from J, with 20 bases between. The V and J genes are TRBV6-2 or TRBV6-3 and TRBJ2-5; D might be TRBD2 (6 bases). Sequences were derived from cultured PBMCs, sampled from culture after CMV antigen stimulation. The TCR was taken from a human donor in good health (CMV status not recorded). Some clones in this sample may be carry-over from other donors' samples. Written as DNA, the CDR3 is TGTGCCAGCAGTTCCGACCGGGACTCGAACGACGAGACCCAGTACTTC. It codes for CASSSDRDSNDETQYF.